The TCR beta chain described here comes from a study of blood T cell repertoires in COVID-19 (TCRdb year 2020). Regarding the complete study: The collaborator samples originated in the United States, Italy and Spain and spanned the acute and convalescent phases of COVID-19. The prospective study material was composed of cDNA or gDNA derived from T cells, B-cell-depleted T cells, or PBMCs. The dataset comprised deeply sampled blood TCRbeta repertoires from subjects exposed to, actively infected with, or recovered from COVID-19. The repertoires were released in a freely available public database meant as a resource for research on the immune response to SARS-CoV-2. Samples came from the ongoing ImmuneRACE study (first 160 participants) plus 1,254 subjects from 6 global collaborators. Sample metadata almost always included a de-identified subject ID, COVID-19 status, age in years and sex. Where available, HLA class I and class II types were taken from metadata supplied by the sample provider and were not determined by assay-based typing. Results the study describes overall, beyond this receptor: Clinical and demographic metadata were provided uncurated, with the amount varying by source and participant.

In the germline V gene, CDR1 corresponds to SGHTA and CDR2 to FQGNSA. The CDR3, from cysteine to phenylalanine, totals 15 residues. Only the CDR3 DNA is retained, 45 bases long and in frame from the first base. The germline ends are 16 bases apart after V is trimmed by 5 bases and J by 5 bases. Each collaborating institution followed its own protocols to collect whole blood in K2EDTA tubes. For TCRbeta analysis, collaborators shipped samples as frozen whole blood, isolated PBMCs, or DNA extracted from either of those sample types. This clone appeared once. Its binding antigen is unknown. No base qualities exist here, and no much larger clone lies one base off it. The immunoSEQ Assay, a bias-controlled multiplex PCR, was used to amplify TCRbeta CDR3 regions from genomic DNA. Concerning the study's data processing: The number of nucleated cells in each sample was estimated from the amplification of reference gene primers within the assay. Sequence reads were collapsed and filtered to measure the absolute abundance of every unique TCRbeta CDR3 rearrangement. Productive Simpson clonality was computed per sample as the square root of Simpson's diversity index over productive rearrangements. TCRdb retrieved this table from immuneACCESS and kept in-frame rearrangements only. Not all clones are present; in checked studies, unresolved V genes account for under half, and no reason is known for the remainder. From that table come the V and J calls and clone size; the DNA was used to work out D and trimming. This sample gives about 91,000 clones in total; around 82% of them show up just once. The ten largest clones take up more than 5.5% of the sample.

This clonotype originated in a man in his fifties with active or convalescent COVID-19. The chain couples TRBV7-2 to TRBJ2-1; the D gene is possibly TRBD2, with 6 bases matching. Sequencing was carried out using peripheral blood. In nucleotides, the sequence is TGTGCCAGCAGCCCACGGGTAGCGGCACACAATGAGCAGTTCTTC. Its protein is CASSPRVAAHNEQFF.